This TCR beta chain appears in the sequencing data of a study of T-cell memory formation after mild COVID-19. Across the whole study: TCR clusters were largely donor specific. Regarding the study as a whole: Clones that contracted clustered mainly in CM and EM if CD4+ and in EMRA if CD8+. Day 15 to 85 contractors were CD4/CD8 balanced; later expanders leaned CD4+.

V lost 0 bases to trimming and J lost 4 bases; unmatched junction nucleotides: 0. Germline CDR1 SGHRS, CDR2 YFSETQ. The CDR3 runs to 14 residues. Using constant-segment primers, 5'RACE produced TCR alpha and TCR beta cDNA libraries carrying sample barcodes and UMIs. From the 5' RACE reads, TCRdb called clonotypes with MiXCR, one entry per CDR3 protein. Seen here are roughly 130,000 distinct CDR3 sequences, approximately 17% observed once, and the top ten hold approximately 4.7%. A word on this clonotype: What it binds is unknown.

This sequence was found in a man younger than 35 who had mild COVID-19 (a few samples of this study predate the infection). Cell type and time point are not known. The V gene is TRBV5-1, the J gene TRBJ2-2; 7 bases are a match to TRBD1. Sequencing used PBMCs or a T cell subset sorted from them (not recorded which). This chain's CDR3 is CASSLDRGTGELFF. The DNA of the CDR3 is TGCGCCAGCAGCTTGGACAGGGGCACCGGGGAGCTGTTTTTT.